This TCR beta chain was captured by sequencing in a study of response to subunit inactivated influenza vaccine. Overall study findings and caveats: Each seasonal influenza vaccination recruits few new T cells, the authors suggested.

TCRdb reanalysed the RT-PCR reads using MiXCR and keeps one entry per CDR3 protein. The table records about 780,000 distinct CDR3 sequences, approximately 17% of them present only once. Germline assignment: CDR1 SEHNR and CDR2 FQNEAQ (reference sequence). V was cut by 6 bases and J by 7 bases, with 9 bases left in between. This CDR3 has 12 residues. With regard to this clonotype: Antigen: not known.

The material was PBMCs from blood, obtained about 5 days after vaccination. The origin of this receptor is a man in his forties or fifties who received an inactivated influenza vaccine. The chain joins TRBV7-9 to TRBJ2-2; D is unclear. In DNA form, the CDR3 reads TGTGCCAGCAGTTTAAAAAACGGGGAGCTGTTTTTT. Protein sequence: CASSLKNGELFF.